This T cell receptor (beta chain) stems from a study of CD8 T cells in Susac syndrome (dated by TCRdb to about 2019). Some background on the complete study: Repertoire sequencing was used to test whether CD8+ T cell activation and differentiation in Susac syndrome was antigen driven.

General conclusions and limits of the study: The number of individuals in the TCR sequencing and HLA analysis was acknowledged as relatively small.

High-throughput TCR beta sequencing profiled peripheral blood CD8+ and CD4+ T cells from healthy donors, Susac syndrome patients and multiple sclerosis patients. The multiple sclerosis controls were treatment-naive patients who had stable or active relapsing-remitting disease and met the revised McDonald criteria. CD8+ TEMRA cells were enriched by FACS, while bulk CD8+ and CD4+ T cells were purified by magnetic negative isolation. Blood was drawn into EDTA tubes, processed within 24 hours, and PBMCs were isolated by density gradient centrifugation. PBMCs intended for TCR sequencing were frozen in liquid nitrogen and were later thawed in a 37 degrees C water bath. The sorted or isolated CD4+, CD8+ and CD8+ TEMRA cells reached a purity of at least 90%. Clipping removes 4 bases from V and 7 bases from J, with 11 as the unmatched junction base count. The cysteine opens and the phenylalanine closes a CDR3 of 15 amino acids. Only the CDR3 DNA is retained, 45 bases long and in frame from the first base. CDR1 is given as LGHNT and CDR2 as FRNRAP, both from the germline V gene.

Note on this clonotype: Its antigen is unknown. No per-base quality is available; no much larger clone lies one base away.

RNA was extracted using the RNeasy kit, and about 0.5 to 1 ug of the RNA was reverse transcribed with random hexamers. The immunoSEQ multiplex PCR assay, covering 54 Vbeta and 13 Jbeta segments, was used to amplify TCR beta CDR3 regions. Bias from PCR amplification was corrected by using a synthetic template baseline for primer optimization and for computational correction. In the authors' own workflow: Only productive sequences were kept, with reads annotated to V, D and J genes according to IMGT and analyzed in immunoSEQ Analyzer. Clonality was computed as one minus Shannon entropy normalized by log2 of the number of productive unique sequences. Public and private clones were assessed among the 100 most prevalent clones of each patient and control. Susac-specific clones were defined as absent from healthy and MS cohorts, over a thousand published viral clones and other ImmuneACCESS disease sequences. In TCRdb, the public reads were trimmed at Q25 with fastp and aligned with MiXCR, with productive beta chains retained. Rows with one shared CDR3 protein collapse into an entry with the most common genes and DNA. TCRdb assigned the V and J calls; the authors' analysis was not used. The sample yields approximately 220,000 distinct CDR3 sequences; 95% were counted once. Around 0.082% of the sample belongs to the ten largest clones.

The chain is encoded by TRBV12-5 joined to TRBJ2-3, with TRBD2 matching 7 junction bases. Input material: CD4+ T cells from PBMCs. This clonotype was sampled from a human donor with multiple sclerosis. The nucleotide sequence reads TGTGCTAGTGGTTCACAAGCGGGGAGAGGAAATACGCAGTATTTT. Its product reads: CASGSQAGRGNTQYF. Outside the CDR3, residues come from the reference TRBV12-5 and TRBJ2-3 proteins, so the full variable domain is: DARVTQTPRHKVTEMGQEVTMRCQPILGHNTVFWYRQTMMQGLELLAYFRNRAPLDDSGMPKDRFSAEMPDATLATLKIQPSEPRDSAVYFCASGSQAGRGNTQYFGPGTRLTVL.